The clone carrying this TCR beta chain came up a few times. Its antigen is as yet unknown. V was clipped by 3 bases and J by 0 bases, with 15 bases between them. The CDR3 has 16 residues. Germline V CDR1 and CDR2: SGHRS, YFSETQ. These data are taken from a study of blood T cells in healthy people across ages. Study-level results: Diversity figures derived from one million T cells were judged to underestimate the true value.

A second PCR, run for roughly 7 to 12 cycles, used a sample-barcoded 5' primer plus a J-beta primer mix. TCRdb reprocessed the 5' RACE reads with MiXCR, giving one entry per CDR3 protein. The table includes 1.5 million or so distinct CDR3 sequences, 42% detected once. The sequencing input was blood. The chain carries TRBV5-1 and TRBJ1-2; D gene ambiguous. The receptor comes from a woman under 30 in good health. The CDR3 nucleotides are TGCGCCAGCAGCTCCCGCACGGGTGACTCTAACTATGGCTACACCTTC. This gives the protein CASSSRTGDSNYGYTF.